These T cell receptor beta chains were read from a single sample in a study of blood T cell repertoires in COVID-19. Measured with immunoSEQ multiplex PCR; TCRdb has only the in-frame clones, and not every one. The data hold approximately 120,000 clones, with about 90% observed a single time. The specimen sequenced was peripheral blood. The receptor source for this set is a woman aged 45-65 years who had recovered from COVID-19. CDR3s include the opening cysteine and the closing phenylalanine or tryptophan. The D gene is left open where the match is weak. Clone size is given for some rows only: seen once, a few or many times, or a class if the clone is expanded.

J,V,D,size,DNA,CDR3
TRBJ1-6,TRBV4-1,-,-,TGCGCCAGCAGCCCCGGAACCCAAGCGGGTTCACCCCTCCACTTT,CASSPGTQAGSPLHF
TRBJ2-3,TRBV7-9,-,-,TGTGCCAGCAGCCCCAGGGTGGGCACAGATACGCAGTATTTT,CASSPRVGTDTQYF
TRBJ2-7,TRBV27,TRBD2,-,TGTGCCAGCAGTTTAATAGGGACTACTTACTCCTACGAGCAGTACTTC,CASSLIGTTYSYEQYF
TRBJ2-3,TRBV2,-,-,TGTGCCGCAGCACAGGACTATATCACAGATACGCAGTATTTT,CAAAQDYITDTQYF
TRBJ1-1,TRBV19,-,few,TGTGCCAGTAGATCCCCGGGGGGACCGAACACTGAAGCTTTCTTT,CASRSPGGPNTEAFF
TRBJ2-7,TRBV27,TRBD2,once,TGTGCCAGCAGTTTCTCGGTAGCGGGGGGAACCTACGAGCAGTACTTC,CASSFSVAGGTYEQYF
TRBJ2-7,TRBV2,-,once,TGTGCCAGCTCCAGGGACGGGGGTGACTACGAGCAGTACTTC,CASSRDGGDYEQYF
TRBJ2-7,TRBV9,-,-,TGTGCCAGCAGCGTGGGAGACATCTCCTACGAGCAGTACTTC,CASSVGDISYEQYF
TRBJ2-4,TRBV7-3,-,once,TGTGCCAGCAGCACCGGGGAGTTGGGCATTCAGTACTTC,CASSTGELGIQYF
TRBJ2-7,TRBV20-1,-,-,TGCAGTGCCCCCGGAGGCTACGAGCAGTACTTC,CSAPGGYEQYF
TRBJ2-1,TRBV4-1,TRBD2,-,TGCGCCAGCAGCCCTATCCTCAGGGGAACTAGCGGGAGGGCCGCCTACAATGAGCAGTTCTTC,CASSPILRGTSGRAAYNEQFF
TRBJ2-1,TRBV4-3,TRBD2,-,TGCGCCAGCAGCCAAGTGACTTCGTCGGCGGGAGCCGAGCAGTTCTTC,CASSQVTSSAGAEQFF
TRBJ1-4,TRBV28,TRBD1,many,TGTGCCAGCAGTGCCCGGGACAGGGGGCCGAATGAAAAACTGTTTTTT,CASSARDRGPNEKLFF
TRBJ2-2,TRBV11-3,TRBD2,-,TGTGCCAGCAGGGACCGGGGACTAGCGGGAGGGATGGCGAACACCGGGGAGCTGTTTTTT,CASRDRGLAGGMANTGELFF
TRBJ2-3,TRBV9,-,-,TGTGCCAGCAGCGTAGGCCGGGGGGATACGCAGTATTTT,CASSVGRGDTQYF
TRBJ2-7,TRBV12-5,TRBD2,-,TGTGCTAGTGGTTTCTGGGCGGGAGGGCTTGAGCAGTACTTC,CASGFWAGGLEQYF
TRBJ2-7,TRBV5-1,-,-,TGCGCCAGCAGCCCGGGGGGCCAGGGGTGGTACGAGCAGTACTTC,CASSPGGQGWYEQYF
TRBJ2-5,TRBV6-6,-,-,TGTGCCAGCGTCCCGGGACATCGCGGGGAGACCCAGTACTTC,CASVPGHRGETQYF
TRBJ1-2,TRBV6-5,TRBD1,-,TGTGCCAGCAGTACACAGGGGGTCTATGGCTACACCTTC,CASSTQGVYGYTF
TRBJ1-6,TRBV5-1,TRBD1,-,TGCGCCAGCAGCCCCGGGACAGGGGAATCACCCCTCCACTTT,CASSPGTGESPLHF
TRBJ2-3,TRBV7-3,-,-,TGTGCCAGCAGCTTATGGGGGACTCCCGGGGGTACAGATACGCAGTATTTT,CASSLWGTPGGTDTQYF
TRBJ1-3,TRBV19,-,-,TGTGCCAGACCCTCCGGGACACAGACTGGAAACACCATATATTTT,CARPSGTQTGNTIYF